This is a list of T cell receptor beta chains from one sample in a study of control samples from healthy donors and cancer patients. Clones were sequenced by immunoSEQ multiplex PCR, and TCRdb holds only the in-frame ones, with some missing. The sample has 150,000 to 200,000 clones; about nine tenths are singletons. The sequencing input was blood. These receptor sequences come from a woman in her 40s in good health. The CDR3 runs from the conserved cysteine through the conserved F or W. A D gene is named only where the DNA matches it firmly. Size is omitted from some rows. Given values are once, few, many or a class for expanded clones.

v_gene	d_gene	abundance	j_gene	CDR3nt	CDR3aa
TRBV4-2	NA	NA	TRBJ1-6	TGTGCCAGCAGCCAAGACTTCAGGGCGAGTAGTTCACCCCTCCACTTT	CASSQDFRASSSPLHF
TRBV2	TRBD1	NA	TRBJ2-1	TGTGCCAGCAGTACATCAGGGGGCAATGAGCAGTTCTTC	CASSTSGGNEQFF
TRBV25-1	TRBD1	NA	TRBJ1-2	TGTGCCAGCATCTCGGACAGGGGAAACTATGGCTACACCTTC	CASISDRGNYGYTF
TRBV19	NA	NA	TRBJ1-2	TGTGCCAGTATGGCTAGCTATGGCTACACCTTC	CASMASYGYTF
TRBV18	NA	NA	TRBJ1-4	TGTGCCAGCTCACCACGGAGGGGAGATAATGAAAAACTGTTTTTT	CASSPRRGDNEKLFF
TRBV15	NA	NA	TRBJ2-7	TGTGCCACCAGCAGTAGGACGCTCGGGATCTACGAGCAGTACTTC	CATSSRTLGIYEQYF
TRBV6-5	NA	NA	TRBJ1-3	TGTGCCAGCACCCGGACCCCCGGGATGGGAAACACCATATATTTT	CASTRTPGMGNTIYF
TRBV28	NA	NA	TRBJ1-5	TGTGCCAGCAGTTTTATAGGCAGGGCGGATCAGCCCCAGCATTTT	CASSFIGRADQPQHF
TRBV3-1/TRBV3-2	NA	NA	TRBJ1-2	TGTGCCAGCGGACGGTCGGGGGGTTATGGCTACACCTTC	CASGRSGGYGYTF
TRBV7-8	TRBD1	NA	TRBJ1-5	TGTGCCAGCAGCTTAGCGCAGGGGGATCAGCCCCAGCATTTT	CASSLAQGDQPQHF
TRBV7-2	NA	NA	TRBJ1-2	TGTGCCAGCAGCCTCTGGACAGCGGGGTATGGCTACACCTTC	CASSLWTAGYGYTF
TRBV7-9	NA	NA	TRBJ1-2	TGTGCCAGCAGCCTCATCGGGAGCTATGGCTACACCTTC	CASSLIGSYGYTF
TRBV6-5	NA	NA	TRBJ2-2	TGTGCCAGCAGCTCCCGAAGGGCTAACACCGGGGAGCTGTTTTTT	CASSSRRANTGELFF
TRBV6-1	NA	NA	TRBJ1-1	TGTGCCAGCAGTGAGCGTAAGAACACTGAAGCTTTCTTT	CASSERKNTEAFF
TRBV4-2	TRBD2	NA	TRBJ2-3	TGTGCCAGCAGCCCCCGCACGACTAGCGGGGACACAGATACGCAGTATTTT	CASSPRTTSGDTDTQYF
TRBV18	NA	NA	TRBJ1-6	TGTGCCAGCTCACCGTGGGAGGGGACTGCCAAAAGCTCCTATAATTCACCCCTCCACTTT	CASSPWEGTAKSSYNSPLHF
TRBV7-9	NA	once	TRBJ2-3	TGTGCCAGCAGCCCTCGCGAGGGTACGCAGTATTTT	CASSPREGTQYF
TRBV25-1	NA	once	TRBJ1-6	TGTGCCAGCAGTGAATCGGGCTCACCCCTCCACTTT	CASSESGSPLHF
TRBV5-5	TRBD1	NA	TRBJ1-5	TGTGCCAGCAGCTACACCGGGACAGGGGCAGGAGATCAGCCCCAGCATTTT	CASSYTGTGAGDQPQHF
TRBV29-1	TRBD2	NA	TRBJ2-5	TGCAGCGTTGCCGGTGGCGGGGGGGTTTATGAGACCCAGTACTTC	CSVAGGGGVYETQYF
TRBV7-9	NA	NA	TRBJ2-3	TGTGCCACCCGCCCCCAGGGAAATTTCGCAGATACGCAGTATTTT	CATRPQGNFADTQYF
TRBV2	TRBD2	NA	TRBJ2-3	TGTGCCAGCAAAGGAGGACTAGCGGGGGCATTTAGCACAGATACGCAGTATTTT	CASKGGLAGAFSTDTQYF
TRBV2	TRBD2	NA	TRBJ2-1	TGTGCCAGCAGCGCGCGGACTAGCGGGGTCAATGAGCAGTTCTTC	CASSARTSGVNEQFF
TRBV6-5	NA	NA	TRBJ1-2	TGTGCCAGCAGGGACCCGGGGAGAGGTGGCTACACCTTC	CASRDPGRGGYTF
TRBV19	NA	NA	TRBJ1-1	TGTGCCAGTAGTATAGCGCGGGGTGGACGCTCGAACACTGAAGCTTTCTTT	CASSIARGGRSNTEAFF
TRBV19	NA	once	TRBJ2-7	TGTGCCAGAGCCAGCATCCACCGGACCTACGAGCAGTACTTC	CARASIHRTYEQYF
TRBV11-2	TRBD2	NA	TRBJ2-1	TGTGCCAGCAGCTCCCTGATAGGTGGCGGGGGGGCCGGAGAGCAGTTCTTC	CASSSLIGGGGAGEQFF
TRBV6-5	TRBD1	NA	TRBJ1-4	TGTGCCAGCCGGCAGGGGGGGGAGGGAAAACTGTTTTTT	CASRQGGEGKLFF
TRBV19	TRBD1	NA	TRBJ1-1	TGTGCCAGTAGTGTCGGACAGGGAAGAGGAGGGAACACTGAAGCTTTCTTT	CASSVGQGRGGNTEAFF
TRBV19	NA	few	TRBJ2-3	TGTGCCAGTAGTATAGACAGGGCCGCGGCAGATACGCAGTATTTT	CASSIDRAAADTQYF
TRBV24-1	NA	NA	TRBJ2-2	TGTGCCACCAGTGATCGTGGTAGTGGTAGCGGACACACCGGGGAGCTGTTTTTT	CATSDRGSGSGHTGELFF
TRBV23-1	TRBD1	NA	TRBJ2-2	TGCGCCAGCAGTCAATCCTCCAGGGGGCTTAACGGGGAGCTGTTTTTT	CASSQSSRGLNGELFF
TRBV6-2/TRBV6-3	NA	NA	TRBJ1-5	TGTGCCAGCAGTGGAGACCAGGGAAAGCAGCCCCAGCATTTT	CASSGDQGKQPQHF
TRBV10-3	NA	NA	TRBJ1-3	TGTGCCATCAGTGGAGTGGGTTCTAGGGACACCATATATTTT	CAISGVGSRDTIYF
TRBV11-2	TRBD1	once	TRBJ2-1	TGTGCCAGCAGAGGACAGGGGAACAATGAGCAGTTCTTC	CASRGQGNNEQFF
TRBV7-2	NA	NA	TRBJ2-7	TGTGCCAGCAGCGAGCCGGACATAGCCTACGAGCAGTACTTC	CASSEPDIAYEQYF
TRBV5-5	NA	NA	TRBJ1-2	TGTGCCAGCAGCTTGGGGGTGGAGGGAGGCTACACCTTC	CASSLGVEGGYTF
TRBV9	TRBD1	NA	TRBJ1-4	TGTGCCAGCAGTCTAGCCGGGACAGTGAATGAAAAACTGTTTTTT	CASSLAGTVNEKLFF
TRBV20-1	NA	NA	TRBJ1-1	TGCAGTGCTAGTAGTGAAGCTTTCTTT	CSASSEAFF
TRBV7-3	NA	NA	TRBJ2-2	TGTGCCAGCAGCCCCCTTATAGGGTCGACCGAGAACACCGGGGAGCTGTTTTTT	CASSPLIGSTENTGELFF
TRBV15	NA	once	TRBJ1-4	TGTGCCACCAGCAGAGATTTCCCAGTGTATGAAAAACTGTTTTTT	CATSRDFPVYEKLFF
TRBV29-1	TRBD1	once	TRBJ1-4	TGCAGCGTTGGGCCCGGTACAGGGGCTGAAAAACTGTTTTTT	CSVGPGTGAEKLFF
TRBV7-8	NA	NA	TRBJ1-1	TGTGCCAGCAGCCAGGTCGGGACTCTAGCTTTCTTT	CASSQVGTLAFF
TRBV3-1/TRBV3-2	NA	NA	TRBJ2-5	TGTGCCAGCAGCCAACTGGGGGAAGAGACCCAGTACTTC	CASSQLGEETQYF
TRBV12-3/TRBV12-4	NA	NA	TRBJ1-1	TGTGCCAGCAGTCCAGGAATGGCTACTGAAGCTTTCTTT	CASSPGMATEAFF
TRBV6-5	NA	NA	TRBJ2-7	TGTGCCAGCAGTCTCTTGAGAGTGTACTTC	CASSLLRVYF
TRBV7-9	NA	NA	TRBJ1-6	TGTGCCAGCAGTCGGGAGGGTTCACCCCTCCACTTT	CASSREGSPLHF